Many counts were recorded for the clone carrying this T cell receptor beta chain. No antigen is known for it. Germline CDR1 and CDR2: SNHLY and FYNNEI. V gave up 4 bases and J gave up 8 bases; unmatched junction bases: 4. The CDR3 is made up of 14 amino acids. The data were obtained in a study of T-cell memory formation after mild COVID-19. Study results and limitations: CD4+ contracting clones were mainly CM and EM; CD8+ ones, EMRA. Cross-reactive memory seemingly joined, as some responding clones were found in pre-infection memory.

TCRdb re-derived calls from the 5' RACE reads in MiXCR, one entry per CDR3 protein. The sample consists of a few hundred thousand distinct CDR3 sequences, around 27% of them appearing once. The TCR sequence derives from an adult woman who had mild COVID-19 (a few samples of this study predate the infection). Cell type and time point are not known. Source material: PBMCs or a T cell subset sorted from them (not recorded which). V usage is TRBV2 and J usage is TRBJ2-1, with 11 bases aligning to TRBD2. In DNA form, the CDR3 reads TGTGCCAGCAGTGTTACTAGCGGGAGCGATGAGCAGTTCTTC. Encoded protein: CASSVTSGSDEQFF.